One T cell receptor (beta chain) is described in this entry. This entry belongs to a study of blood T cell repertoires in COVID-19. As for the study in general: The United States, Italy and Spain provided the acute and convalescent COVID-19 samples. In each case, the material was cDNA or gDNA derived from T cells, B-cell-depleted T cells, or PBMCs.

Germline CDR1 and CDR2: SGHVS and FNYEAQ. The CDR3 contains 16 residues. The V gene lost 1 base and the J gene lost 2 bases, with 12 bases spanning the gap. Study processing details: Counts of nucleated cells, estimated from reference gene primer amplification, were obtained. Libraries were prepared by immunoSEQ multiplex PCR; TCRdb keeps only in-frame clonotypes and omits some of them. V, J and clone size derive from that table, while D and trimming were established from the DNA sequence. Altogether over 250,000 clones are present, around 90% being singletons, with the ten largest covering roughly 0.8%.

The sample was peripheral blood. The rearrangement links TRBV7-6 to TRBJ2-1; possible D gene TRBD1, 6 bases. This TCR was sampled from a woman in her thirties with acute or convalescent COVID-19. The CDR3 region is CASSLGGQGPYNEQFF. The CDR3 nucleotides are TGTGCCAGCAGCTTAGGAGGGCAGGGGCCCTACAATGAGCAGTTCTTC.